The 12 T cell receptor beta chains given below trace back to one sample, sequenced in a study of blood T cell repertoires in COVID-19 (dated by TCRdb to the early 2020s). Libraries were constructed by the immunoSEQ multiplex PCR assay. TCRdb obtained this table from immuneACCESS and retained in-frame rearrangements with V and J assigned. These tables miss some clones; where compared with another copy, unresolved V genes account for less than half of the shortfall, and the remainder is unexplained. The sample contains almost 250,000 clones, 86% of them found a single time. The top ten hold around 1.7% of the sample. The specimen was peripheral blood. Receptors were obtained from a woman in her fifties or sixties who had recovered from COVID-19.

The rearrangement links TRBV19 to TRBJ1-5, with a tentative D call TRBD1 (6 bases). The germline V gene encodes CDR1 LNHDA and CDR2 SQIVND (reference sequence). The V end was cut by 11 bases, the J end by 7 bases, with 18 bases between. The CDR3 covers 13 residues. The CDR3 spells CAGNQGIGQPQHF. DNA of the CDR3: TGTGCCGGGAACCAGGGGATCGGCCAGCCCCAGCATTTT.

The chain recombines TRBV5-1 with TRBJ1-1, with unresolved D. Germline V gene sequence: CDR1 SGHRS, CDR2 YFSETQ. This CDR3 is built from 15 residues. Trimming removed 4 bases at V and 4 bases at J, with 17 bases between. The DNA for the CDR3 is TGCGCCAGCAGCGGAGGTGGGGAGTGGGGCACTGAAGCTTTCTTT. Its translation is CASSGGGEWGTEAFF.

The rearrangement uses TRBV6-1 and TRBJ1-4; possible D gene TRBD1, 5 bases. The germline V gene encodes CDR1 MNHNS and CDR2 SASEGT. V was cut by 4 bases and J by 1 base, with 13 bases left in between. CDR3 size: 16 residues. Written as DNA, the CDR3 is TGTGCCAGCAGTGTAGTACAGGTGGTAACTAATGAAAAACTGTTTTTT. The encoded protein is CASSVVQVVTNEKLFF.

J is TRBJ2-2 and V is TRBV9; TRBD1 is a possible D gene (6 bases). The CDR3 runs 17 residues. From germline, CDR1 is SGDLS and CDR2 YYNGEE. Trimming pared 1 base from V and 4 bases from J, leaving 17 bases between. As DNA, the CDR3 is TGTGCCAGCAGCGTACCGAGGGGACACCTATTCACCGGGGAGCTGTTTTTT. Protein: CASSVPRGHLFTGELFF. Using reference TRBV9 and TRBJ2-2 for the parts outside the CDR3, the full variable domain is DSGVTQTPKHLITATGQRVTLRCSPRSGDLSVYWYQQSLDQGLQFLIQYYNGEERAKGNILERFSAQQFPDLHSELNLSSLELGDSALYFCASSVPRGHLFTGELFFGEGSRLTVL.

CDR3 sequence (DNA): TGCGCCAGCACCCTCGGACAGTTTGAAAAACTGTTTTTT. It codes for CASTLGQFEKLFF. The rearrangement links TRBV4-1 to TRBJ1-4, with D possibly TRBD1 on 6 matching bases. CDR3 length: 13 residues. The V and J ends lost 7 bases and 7 bases respectively, with 13 bases between them. Germline V CDR1 and CDR2: MGHRA, YSYEKL.

The rearrangement links TRBV28 to TRBJ2-3; D might be TRBD1 (6 bases). Trimming removed 4 bases at V and 6 bases at J, with 14 bases between. The CDR3 loop spans 14 amino acids. The germline V gene encodes CDR1 MDHEN and CDR2 SYDVKM. The CDR3 reads CASSWDNRRDTQYF. The CDR3 bases are TGTGCCAGCAGTTGGGACAACCGGAGGGATACGCAGTATTTT.

This clone came up a few times. The genes are TRBV7-2 and TRBJ2-7, with unresolved D. V was cut by 1 base and J by 1 base, with 11 bases left in between. From germline, CDR1 is SGHTA and CDR2 FQGNSA. The CDR3 length is 15 residues. CDR3 nucleotides: TGTGCCAGCAGCTTAGGGCCACCACCTTCCTACGAGCAGTACTTC. Translating it yields CASSLGPPPSYEQYF.

The J gene is TRBJ1-2, the V gene TRBV5-6; TRBD1 matches 9 bases. CDR3 length equals 15 residues. Trimming at V came to 2 bases and at J to 3 bases, leaving 5 bases not matched to a gene. Germline CDR1 SGHDT, CDR2 YYEEEE. CDR3 DNA: TGTGCCAGCAGCTTATGGACAGGGGTGTACTATGGCTACACCTTC. Translated: CASSLWTGVYYGYTF. Combining the CDR3 with reference TRBV5-6 and TRBJ1-2 gives the whole variable domain DAGVTQSPTHLIKTRGQQVTLRCSPKSGHDTVSWYQQALGQGPQFIFQYYEEEERQRGNFPDRFSGHQFPNYSSELNVNALLLGDSALYLCASSLWTGVYYGYTFGSGTRLTVV.

With regard to this clone: Other DNA variants within this sample encode the same CDR3. The chain couples TRBV9 to TRBJ1-3; TRBD1 agrees at 7 bases. V shed 7 bases and J 0 bases; nucleotides not matched to a gene: 7. In germline, CDR1 is SGDLS, CDR2 YYNGEE. This CDR3 region has 15 residues. CDR3: CASSPGGFSGNTIYF. DNA of the CDR3: TGTGCCAGCTCGCCAGGGGGGTTCTCTGGAAACACCATATATTTT.

To note about this clone: At one end, the junction sequence differs from germline, possibly due to a read error. The CDR3 protein is CASSHPRGQGNF. The CDR3 coding sequence is TGTGCCAGCAGCCACCCCCGGGGACAGGGGAACTTC. The gene calls are TRBV7-8 and TRBJ2-5; 10 nucleotides agree with TRBD1. CDR1 is SGHVS, CDR2 FQNEAQ, per germline. The CDR3 spans 12 residues.

CDR3 DNA: TGTGCCAGCAGCCCAGGGTATAACTATGGCTACACCTTC. Protein sequence: CASSPGYNYGYTF. The chain is built from TRBV2 and TRBJ1-2; the D gene is possibly TRBD1 (5 bases). The CDR3 extends over 13 amino acids. CDR1 is SNHLY, CDR2 FYNNEI, per germline. The V gene lost 6 bases and the J gene lost 1 base, with 9 bases spanning the gap.

The chain has TRBV15 and TRBJ2-5; 10 bases line up with TRBD2. V gave up 3 bases and J gave up 2 bases; unmatched junction bases: 9. The CDR3 sequence is 17 residues long. CDR1 and CDR2 from the germline V gene are LNHNV and YYDKDF (reference sequence). The CDR3 is CATSRELLAGSQETQYF. The CDR3 nucleotides are TGTGCCACCAGCAGGGAACTACTAGCGGGGTCTCAAGAGACCCAGTACTTC.